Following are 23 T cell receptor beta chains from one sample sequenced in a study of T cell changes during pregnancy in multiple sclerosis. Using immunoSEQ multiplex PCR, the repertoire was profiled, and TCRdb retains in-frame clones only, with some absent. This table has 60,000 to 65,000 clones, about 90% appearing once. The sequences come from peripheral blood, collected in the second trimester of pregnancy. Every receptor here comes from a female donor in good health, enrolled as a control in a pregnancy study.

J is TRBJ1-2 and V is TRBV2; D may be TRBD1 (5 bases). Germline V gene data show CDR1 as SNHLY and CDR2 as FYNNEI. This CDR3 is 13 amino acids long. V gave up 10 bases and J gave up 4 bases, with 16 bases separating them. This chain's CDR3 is CATSPDRFYGYTF. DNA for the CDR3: TGTGCCACCTCTCCTGACAGATTCTATGGCTACACCTTC.

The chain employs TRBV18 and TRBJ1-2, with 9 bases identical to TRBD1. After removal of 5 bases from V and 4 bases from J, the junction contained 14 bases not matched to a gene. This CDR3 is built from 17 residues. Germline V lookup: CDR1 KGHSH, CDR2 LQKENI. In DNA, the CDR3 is TGTGCCAGCTCAACTACAGGGGGCTATCCCACAGGCTATGGCTACACCTTC. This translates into CASSTTGGYPTGYGYTF.

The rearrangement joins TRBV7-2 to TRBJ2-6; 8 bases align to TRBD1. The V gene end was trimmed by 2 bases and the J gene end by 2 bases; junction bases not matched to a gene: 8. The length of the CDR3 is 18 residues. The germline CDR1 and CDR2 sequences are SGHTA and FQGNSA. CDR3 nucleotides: TGTGCCAGCAGCTTAAAAGGACAGGGAGTAACTGGGGCCAACGTCCTGACTTTC. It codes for CASSLKGQGVTGANVLTF.

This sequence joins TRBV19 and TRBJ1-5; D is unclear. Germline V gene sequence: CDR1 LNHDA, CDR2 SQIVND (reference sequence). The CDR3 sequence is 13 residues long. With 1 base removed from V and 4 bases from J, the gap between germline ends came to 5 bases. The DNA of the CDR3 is TGTGCCAGTAGTATAGCCCTAAATCAGCCCCAGCATTTT. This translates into CASSIALNQPQHF.

The CDR3 sequence: CASSFRGLQETQYF. CDR3 nucleotide sequence: TGTGCCAGCAGCTTCCGGGGTCTCCAAGAGACCCAGTACTTC. V usage is TRBV7-8 and J usage is TRBJ2-5, with D tentatively TRBD2 (5 bases). The CDR3 extends over 14 amino acids. V was cut by 3 bases and J by 1 base, with 9 bases left in between. CDR1 and CDR2 (germline): SGHVS, FQNEAQ.

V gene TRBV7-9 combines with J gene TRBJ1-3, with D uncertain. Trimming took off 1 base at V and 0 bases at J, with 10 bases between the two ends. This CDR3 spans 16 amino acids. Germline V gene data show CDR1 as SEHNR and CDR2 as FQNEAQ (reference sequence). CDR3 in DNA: TGTGCCAGCAGCTTAGACTCATCGAGCTCTGGAAACACCATATATTTT. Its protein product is CASSLDSSSSGNTIYF.

CDR3: CASSLSQGFNGYTF. CDR3 nucleotide sequence: TGTGCCAGCAGCTTGAGCCAGGGATTCAATGGCTACACCTTC. This sequence joins TRBV7-2 and TRBJ1-2; tentatively, D is TRBD1 (5 bases). There are 14 residues in the CDR3. CDR1 and CDR2 from the germline V gene are SGHTA and FQGNSA. V was shortened by 3 bases and J by 6 bases, with 14 bases between the two germline ends.

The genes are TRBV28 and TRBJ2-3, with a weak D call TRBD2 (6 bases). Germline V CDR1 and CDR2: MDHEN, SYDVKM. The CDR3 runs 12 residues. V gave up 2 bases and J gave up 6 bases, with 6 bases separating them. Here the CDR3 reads CASSLRGDTQYF. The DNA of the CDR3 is TGTGCCAGCAGTTTACGGGGGGATACGCAGTATTTT.

Here the CDR3 reads CASRVQSSGREQYF. The CDR3 region has the DNA TGTGCCAGCAGGGTCCAAAGTAGCGGTAGGGAGCAGTACTTC. The rearrangement uses TRBV28 and TRBJ2-7; a possible D gene is TRBD2 (6 bases). CDR1 MDHEN and CDR2 SYDVKM come from the germline V gene. The germline V and J ends were trimmed by 6 bases and 7 bases, with 19 bases remaining between them. The CDR3 has 14 residues.

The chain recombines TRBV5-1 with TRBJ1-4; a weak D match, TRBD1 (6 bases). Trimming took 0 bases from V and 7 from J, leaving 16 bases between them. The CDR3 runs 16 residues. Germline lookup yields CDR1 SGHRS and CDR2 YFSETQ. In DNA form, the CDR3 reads TGCGCCAGCAGCTTGGCGCCCACACAGGGCGGTGAAAAACTGTTTTTT. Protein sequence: CASSLAPTQGGEKLFF.

The CDR3 loop is CASSVDPGGTNYGYTF. The CDR3 DNA is TGTGCCAGCAGCGTAGATCCAGGGGGCACTAACTATGGCTACACCTTC. J is TRBJ1-2 and V is TRBV9; 8 nucleotides align to TRBD1. This CDR3 has 16 amino acids. V shed 0 bases and J 0 bases; nucleotides not matched to a gene: 4. Looked up from germline, CDR1 is SGDLS and CDR2 is YYNGEE.

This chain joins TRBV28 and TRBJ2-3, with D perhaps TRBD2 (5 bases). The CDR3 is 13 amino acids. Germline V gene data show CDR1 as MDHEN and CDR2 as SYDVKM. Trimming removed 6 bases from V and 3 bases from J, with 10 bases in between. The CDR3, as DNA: TGTGCCAGCAGCCCCCCGGGGACAGATACGCAGTATTTT. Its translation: CASSPPGTDTQYF.

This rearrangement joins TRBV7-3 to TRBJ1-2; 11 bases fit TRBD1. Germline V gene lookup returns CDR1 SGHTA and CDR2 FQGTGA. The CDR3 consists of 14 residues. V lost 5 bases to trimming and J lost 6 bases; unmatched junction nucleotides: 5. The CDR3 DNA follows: TGTGCCAGCAGCACCAGGACAGGGGGCGATGGCTACACCTTC. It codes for CASSTRTGGDGYTF.

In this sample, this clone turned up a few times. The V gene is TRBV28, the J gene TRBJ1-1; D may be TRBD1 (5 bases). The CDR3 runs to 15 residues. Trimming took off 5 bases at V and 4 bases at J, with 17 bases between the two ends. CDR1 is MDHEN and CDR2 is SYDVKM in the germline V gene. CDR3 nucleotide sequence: TGTGCCAGCAGTCACAGGACGGGAGCGGGCACTGAAGCTTTCTTT. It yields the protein CASSHRTGAGTEAFF.

The CDR3 coding sequence is TGTGCCAGCAGTGAATTCGGGTGGGGGGGATACAATGAGCAGTTCTTC. Protein sequence: CASSEFGWGGYNEQFF. The chain uses TRBV6-1 and TRBJ2-1; 7 bases fit TRBD2. After removal of 2 bases from V and 4 bases from J, the junction contained 8 bases not matched to a gene. The CDR3 runs 16 residues. Germline CDR1 reads MNHNS; CDR2 reads SASEGT.

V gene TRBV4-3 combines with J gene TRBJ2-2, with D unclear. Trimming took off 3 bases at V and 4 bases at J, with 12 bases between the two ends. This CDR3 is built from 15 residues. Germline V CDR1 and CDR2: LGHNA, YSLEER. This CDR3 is CASSQGMPGTGELFF. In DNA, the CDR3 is TGCGCCAGCAGCCAGGGTATGCCAGGCACCGGGGAGCTGTTTTTT.

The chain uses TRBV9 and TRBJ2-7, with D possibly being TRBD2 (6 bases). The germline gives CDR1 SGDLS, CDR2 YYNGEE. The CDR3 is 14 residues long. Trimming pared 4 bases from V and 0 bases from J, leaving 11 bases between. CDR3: CASSRGVGSYEQYF. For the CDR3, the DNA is TGTGCCAGCAGCCGCGGGGTCGGCTCCTACGAGCAGTACTTC.

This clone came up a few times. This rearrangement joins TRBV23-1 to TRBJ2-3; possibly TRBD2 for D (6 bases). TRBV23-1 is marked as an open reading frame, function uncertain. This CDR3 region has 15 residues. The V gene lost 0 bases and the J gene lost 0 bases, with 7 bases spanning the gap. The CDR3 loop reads CASSQSAGSTDTQYF. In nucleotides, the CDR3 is TGCGCCAGCAGTCAATCTGCGGGGAGCACAGATACGCAGTATTTT.

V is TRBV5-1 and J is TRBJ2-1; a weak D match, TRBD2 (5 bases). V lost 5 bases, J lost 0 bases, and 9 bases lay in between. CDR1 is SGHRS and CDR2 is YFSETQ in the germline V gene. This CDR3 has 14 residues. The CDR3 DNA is TGCGCCAGCAGGGCTAGCACCTCCTACAATGAGCAGTTCTTC. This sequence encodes CASRASTSYNEQFF.

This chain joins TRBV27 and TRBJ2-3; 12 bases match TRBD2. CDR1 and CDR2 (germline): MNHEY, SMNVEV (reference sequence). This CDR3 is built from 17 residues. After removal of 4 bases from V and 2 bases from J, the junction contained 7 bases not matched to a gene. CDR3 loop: CASSWASGRVITDTQYF. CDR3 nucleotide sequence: TGTGCCAGCAGTTGGGCTAGCGGGAGGGTTATCACAGATACGCAGTATTTT.

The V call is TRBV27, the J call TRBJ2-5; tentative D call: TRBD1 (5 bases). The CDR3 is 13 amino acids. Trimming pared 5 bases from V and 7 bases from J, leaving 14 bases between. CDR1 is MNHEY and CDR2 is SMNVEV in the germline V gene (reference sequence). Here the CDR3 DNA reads TGTGCCAGCAGTCTACGGACACCTTTGACCCAGTACTTC. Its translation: CASSLRTPLTQYF.

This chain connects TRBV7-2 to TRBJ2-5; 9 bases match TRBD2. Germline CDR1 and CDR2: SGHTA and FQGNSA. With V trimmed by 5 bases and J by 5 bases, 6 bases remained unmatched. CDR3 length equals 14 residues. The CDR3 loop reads CASSRAAGGETQYF. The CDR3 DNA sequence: TGTGCCAGCAGCCGGGCGGCGGGAGGGGAGACCCAGTACTTC.

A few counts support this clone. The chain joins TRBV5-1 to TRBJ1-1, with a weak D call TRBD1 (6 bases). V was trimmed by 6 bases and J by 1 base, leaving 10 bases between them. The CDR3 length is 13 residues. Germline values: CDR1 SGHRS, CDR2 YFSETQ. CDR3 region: CASKGQENTEAFF. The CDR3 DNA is TGCGCCAGCAAGGGACAAGAGAACACTGAAGCTTTCTTT.